This entry describes one T cell receptor (beta chain). Its antigen is not known. These data are taken from a study of cytomegalovirus exposure and HLA in healthy donors. Between the trimmed V and J ends, which lost 8 bases and 3 bases, there was a span of 16 bases. The CDR3 contains 14 residues. Germline assignment: CDR1 SQVTM and CDR2 ANQGSEA. Study findings and constraints: Reported performance of the classifier showed diagnosis of cytomegalovirus status with high specificity and sensitivity.

Both 60 Vbeta primers and 13 Jbeta primers went into the PCR. In the study's own analysis: A later analysis counted 65 million to 80 million unique TCR beta chains, around 10 million shared. Sequencing used immunoSEQ multiplex PCR; TCRdb keeps in-frame clones, though not all of them. V and J calls and clone size follow that table, whereas D and trimming were derived from the DNA. The sample has about 200,000 clones; approximately 79% are singletons. The sequencing input was PBMCs. The chain joins TRBV29-1 to TRBJ2-2, with D perhaps TRBD2 (5 bases). The sequence was collected from a man aged 50 or older in good health and CMV-seronegative. CDR3 amino acids: CSSLSAVDTGELFF. The DNA for the CDR3 is TGCAGCAGCCTTAGCGCCGTGGACACCGGGGAGCTGTTTTTT.